This T cell receptor beta chain was sequenced for a study of early T cells in non-severe SARS-CoV-2 infection. The TCR library protocol was used to attach unique molecular identifiers. These identifiers were attached to individual cDNA molecules. MiXCR was run by TCRdb on the 5' RACE reads, yielding one entry per CDR3 protein. The sample shows fewer than 100,000 distinct CDR3 sequences, 12% of them seen only once. This clonotype was counted only a few times. Sequencing was performed on whole blood. This clonotype was obtained from an adult who was a healthcare worker with PCR-confirmed SARS-CoV-2 infection or an uninfected control (not recorded which).

CDR3 region: CASSLVPAQETQYF. The CDR3 DNA follows: TGTGCCAGCAGCTTAGTCCCCGCCCAAGAGACCCAGTACTTC. The gene calls are TRBV7-2 and TRBJ2-5, with D hard to call. Germline V CDR1 and CDR2: SGHTA, FQGNSA. The V and J ends lost 1 base and 1 base respectively, with 7 bases between them. The CDR3 runs 14 residues.